This TCR beta chain emerged from a study of CD4 T cells in relation to SARS-CoV-2 and coronaviruses. Turning to the study itself: The negative reference was HIV-1 Nef peptide pool or peptide-free culture.

Trimming cost V 5 bases and J 4 bases, with 15 bases left between them. The CDR3 runs 15 residues. In germline, CDR1 is SGHTA, CDR2 FQGTGA. This clone was counted a few times. What it binds is not known. Unexposed donor CD4+ T cells date from about 2011-2018, before the COVID-19 pandemic. After about 10 days of culture, CD4+ T cells were isolated. Profiled with immunoSEQ multiplex PCR; TCRdb holds only in-frame clones, not every one. The table lists 30,000 or so clones, about two thirds of them singletons. The sequenced material came from CD4+ T cells from PBMCs, cultured in vitro. The origin of this receptor is a human donor in good health. The chain couples TRBV7-3 to TRBJ2-1, with D tentatively TRBD2 (5 bases). CDR3 amino acids: CASSPQNSEYNEQFF. DNA of the CDR3: TGTGCCAGCAGCCCCCAAAATAGCGAATACAATGAGCAGTTCTTC.